This T cell receptor beta chain was sequenced for a study of shared clonotypes between healthy human individuals. Across the study: Three plates each covered CD4 naive and memory; CD8 naive two, CD8 memory one. Findings of the study overall: A reduction in generation probabilities was seen for non-shared clonotypes relative to those shared by all four donors.

Comments on this clone: Its antigen is not identified.

Germline CDR1 reads LGHNA; CDR2 reads YNFKEQ. V lost 1 base and J lost 3, with 12 bases in between. The CDR3 has 16 residues. The protocol was immunoSEQ multiplex PCR, while the TCRdb copy is restricted to in-frame clones and leaves out a portion. The table includes a few million clones, roughly nine tenths detected once. Memory CD4+ cells were the fraction left after CD45RA+ naive selection. Sample: naive CD4+ T cells sorted from blood. Specified subset: CD45RA+ positively selected. The chain has TRBV4-2 and TRBJ2-2, with D possibly called TRBD1 or TRBD2 (5 bases each). The receptor was derived from a man between 18 and 29 years old in good health. CDR3 nucleotide sequence: TGTGCCAGCAGCCAAGTGGGGGAGAGGGACACCGGGGAGCTGTTTTTT. Amino acids: CASSQVGERDTGELFF.